This T cell receptor (beta chain) was sequenced in a study of read filtering for tumor transcriptome and immune sequencing. As regards this clonotype: This may stem from a read error, because a much larger clone lies one nucleotide away.

From roughly 400 ng of RNA, a library with molecular barcoded alpha/delta and beta/gamma adaptors was made. TCRdb called the reads again in MiXCR, with one record for every CDR3 protein. The sample has 100,000 to 150,000 distinct CDR3 sequences, around 13% seen once. The CDR3 is 16 residues long. The ends were cut back, 3 bases at V and 2 bases at J, with 13 bases in the middle. Per germline, CDR1 LNHDA and CDR2 SQIVND (reference sequence). Specimen: a population of CD138-negative cells sorted from bone marrow. The sequence came from a donor at least 40 years old with multiple myeloma. The rearrangement links TRBV19 to TRBJ2-2; D may be TRBD2 (6 bases). The CDR3 loop is CASSIGTGGNTGELFF. The CDR3 DNA follows: TGTGCCAGTAGTATCGGGACTGGCGGTAACACCGGGGAGCTGTTTTTT. Combining the CDR3 with reference TRBV19 and TRBJ2-2 gives the whole variable domain DGGITQSPKYLFRKEGQNVTLSCEQNLNHDAMYWYRQDPGQGLRLIYYSQIVNDFQKGDIAEGYSVSREKKESFPLTVTSAQKNPTAFYLCASSIGTGGNTGELFFGEGSRLTVL.